The 29 T cell receptor beta chains reported below all come from one sample, sequenced in a study of cytomegalovirus exposure and HLA in healthy donors. 60 Vbeta and 13 Jbeta primers were used in PCR. The table came from immunoSEQ multiplex PCR; TCRdb's copy has only in-frame clones and leaves some out. Of around 69,000 clones listed, about 70% are singletons. The specimen was PBMCs. These receptors all stem from a woman between 50 and 59 years old in good health and CMV-seropositive.

This CDR3 reads CASSLGTSGIYNEQFF. The CDR3 coding sequence is TGTGCCAGCAGCTTAGGGACTAGCGGCATATACAATGAGCAGTTCTTC. This rearrangement joins TRBV7-2 to TRBJ2-1; 10 bases match TRBD2. Trimming cost V 1 base and J 4 bases; bases outside gene matches: 4. Per the germline V gene, CDR1 is SGHTA and CDR2 is FQGNSA. The CDR3 spans 16 residues. The complete variable domain, with remaining parts taken from reference TRBV7-2 and TRBJ2-1, reads GAGVSQSPSNKVTEKGKDVELRCDPISGHTALYWYRQSLGQGLEFLIYFQGNSAPDKSGLPSDRFSAERTGGSVSTLTIQRTQQEDSAVYLCASSLGTSGIYNEQFFGPGTRLTVL.

This clone was counted once. The chain combines TRBV5-1 with TRBJ1-4, with no clear D. Germline V gene sequence: CDR1 SGHRS, CDR2 YFSETQ. Between the trimmed V and J ends, which lost 2 bases and 8 bases, there was a span of 7 bases. The CDR3 consists of 12 residues. The DNA for the CDR3 is TGCGCCAGCAGCTTATCAGGCGAAAAACTGTTTTTT. Its translation is CASSLSGEKLFF.

This clone was observed a few times. The chain joins TRBV7-6 to TRBJ1-1; weak D call: TRBD1 (5 bases). There are 15 residues in the CDR3. CDR1 and CDR2 from the germline V gene are SGHVS and FNYEAQ. V was trimmed by 0 bases and J by 3 bases, leaving 11 bases between them. This CDR3 is CASSLAQGRDTEAFF. The CDR3 coding sequence is TGTGCCAGCAGCTTAGCCCAGGGTCGGGACACTGAAGCTTTCTTT.

The rearrangement joins TRBV11-3 to TRBJ2-1, with TRBD1 as a possible D gene (7 bases). Germline CDR1 SGHNT, CDR2 YENEEA. The V end was cut by 3 bases, the J end by 9 bases, with 18 bases between. The CDR3 extends over 15 amino acids. CDR3 region: CASSLGGRDSGEQFF. CDR3 nucleotides: TGTGCCAGCAGCTTGGGGGGCCGGGACAGCGGTGAGCAGTTCTTC.

The chain couples TRBV5-6 to TRBJ1-1; D not certain. The CDR3 contains 12 residues. Trimming stripped 0 bases from V and 11 bases from J, with 11 bases between. CDR1 is SGHDT, CDR2 YYEEEE, per germline. This CDR3 is CASSLAGFAAFF. The CDR3 DNA sequence: TGTGCCAGCAGCTTGGCCGGGTTCGCGGCTTTCTTT.

The chain is built from TRBV30 and TRBJ2-1; 7 nucleotides line up with TRBD1. The V and J ends lost 3 bases and 5 bases, in that order; junction bases with no gene match: 7. The CDR3 length is 14 residues. Germline V lookup: CDR1 GTSNPN, CDR2 SVGIG (reference sequence). CDR3: CAWRIRDRDNEQFF. CDR3 DNA: TGTGCCTGGAGGATCCGGGACAGAGACAATGAGCAGTTCTTC.

V usage is TRBV28 and J usage is TRBJ1-2; 10 nucleotides match TRBD1. The CDR3 totals 16 residues. V gave up 4 bases and J gave up 5 bases; unmatched junction bases: 10. Germline CDR1 is MDHEN and CDR2 is SYDVKM. DNA for the CDR3: TGTGCCAGCAGTTCCCACAGGACAGGGGGGTCTTATGGCTACACCTTC. Encoded protein: CASSSHRTGGSYGYTF.

The rearrangement joins TRBV19 to TRBJ1-2, with a possible D match to TRBD1 (6 bases). V was trimmed by 10 bases and J by 4 bases, leaving 19 bases between them. The CDR3 extends over 14 amino acids. Looked up from germline, CDR1 is LNHDA and CDR2 is SQIVND (reference sequence). The CDR3 nucleotides are TGTGCCATCGAAAAAAGGGGGGGTGCCTATGGCTACACCTTC. It yields the protein CAIEKRGGAYGYTF.

This clone was observed once. One end of the junction is discordant with germline, which a read error may explain. The CDR3 spells CATSLSQGEAGELFF. CDR3 in DNA: TGCGCCACCAGCCTATCCCAGGGTGAAGCCGGGGAGCTGTTTTTT. The rearrangement joins TRBV5-1 to TRBJ2-2, with D perhaps matching TRBD1 (5 bases). The V gene's germline CDR1 is SGHRS and CDR2 YFSETQ. This CDR3 is built from 15 residues.

The J gene is TRBJ2-1, the V gene TRBV27; 8 bases align to TRBD1. Germline V CDR1 and CDR2: MNHEY, SMNVEV (reference sequence). The CDR3 has 16 amino acids. Trimming at V came to 4 bases and at J to 3 bases, leaving 8 bases not matched to a gene. CDR3 nucleotide sequence: TGTGCCAGCAGTTGGGGGACAGGTAGGGGCTACAATGAGCAGTTCTTC. Translation gives CASSWGTGRGYNEQFF.

The chain employs TRBV7-6 and TRBJ2-5; TRBD1 is a possible D gene (6 bases). The germline V and J ends were trimmed by 5 bases and 4 bases, with 11 bases remaining between them. This CDR3 is 13 amino acids long. Germline lookup yields CDR1 SGHVS and CDR2 FNYEAQ. This CDR3 is CASSRTERETQYF. The CDR3 DNA is TGTGCCAGCAGCCGGACAGAGAGAGAGACCCAGTACTTC.

This clone was detected a few times. The rearrangement joins TRBV5-4 to TRBJ2-2, with TRBD1 matching 7 bases. The CDR3 is 16 residues long. V lost 4 bases and J lost 1; bases outside the gene matches: 7. Per germline, CDR1 SGHNT and CDR2 YYREEE (reference sequence). CDR3 sequence reads: CASSPVGTVNTGELFF. For the CDR3, the DNA is TGTGCCAGCAGCCCGGTAGGGACAGTGAACACCGGGGAGCTGTTTTTT.

The chain uses TRBV7-2 and TRBJ2-7; the match to TRBD1 covers 8 bases. The V and J ends lost 2 bases and 4 bases, in that order; junction bases with no gene match: 7. Germline values: CDR1 SGHTA, CDR2 FQGNSA. The CDR3 totals 15 residues. CDR3 residues: CASSLTAGGFYEQYF. In DNA, the CDR3 is TGTGCCAGCAGCTTAACGGCAGGGGGCTTTTACGAGCAGTACTTC.

The genes are TRBV6-5 and TRBJ2-7; D is possibly TRBD2 (6 bases). Between the trimmed V and J ends, which lost 6 bases and 4 bases, there was a span of 19 bases. Germline CDR1 and CDR2: MNHEY and SVGAGI. CDR3 length equals 15 residues. CDR3 in DNA: TGTGCCAGCAGAGTACTCGGCTCAGGGAGGTACGAGCAGTACTTC. Its translation is CASRVLGSGRYEQYF.

This clone was counted a single time. The chain joins TRBV5-1 to TRBJ1-2; TRBD1 might be the D (5 bases). Germline CDR1 and CDR2: SGHRS and YFSETQ. V was clipped by 0 bases and J by 8 bases, with 11 bases between them. The CDR3 has 13 residues. The CDR3 region is CASSLGTQAGYTF. In nucleotides, the CDR3 is TGCGCCAGCAGCTTGGGAACACAGGCCGGCTACACCTTC.

V usage is TRBV6-5 and J usage is TRBJ2-4; 7 bases line up with TRBD2. The CDR3 has 12 residues. CDR1 and CDR2 (germline): MNHEY, SVGAGI. V shed 10 bases and J 7 bases; nucleotides not matched to a gene: 7. The CDR3 DNA reads TGTGCCACCGGGGGGAACGGCAACATTCAGTACTTC. Its protein product is CATGGNGNIQYF.

This CDR3 reads CASSEVRLYTF. For the CDR3, the DNA is TGTGCCAGCAGTGAAGTGCGATTATACACCTTC. The rearrangement uses TRBV6-1 and TRBJ1-2, with D unresolved. CDR1 MNHNS and CDR2 SASEGT come from the germline V gene. Trimming stripped 1 base from V and 11 bases from J, with 8 bases between. CDR3 length: 11 residues.

V and J are TRBV23-1 and TRBJ1-1; D is uncertain. TRBV23-1 is labeled an ORF, and its function is uncertain. This CDR3 has 15 amino acids. V was pared by 3 bases and J by 5 bases, with 16 bases between. CDR3 region: CASSHQEEGGTEAFF. The CDR3 DNA is TGCGCCAGCAGTCACCAGGAGGAGGGAGGGACTGAAGCTTTCTTT.

The chain couples TRBV10-3 to TRBJ1-1, with D perhaps TRBD1 (5 bases). This CDR3 contains 13 residues. Germline V gives CDR1 ENHRY, CDR2 SYGVKD. The V gene lost 4 bases and the J gene lost 5 bases, with 11 bases spanning the gap. The CDR3 is CAISGPGGTEAFF. The CDR3 region has the DNA TGTGCCATCAGTGGACCCGGGGGAACTGAAGCTTTCTTT.

Remarks on this clone: Other DNA sequences of this sample code for an identical CDR3. The chain carries TRBV29-1 and TRBJ2-6; possible D gene TRBD1, 6 bases. Germline values: CDR1 SQVTM, CDR2 ANQGSEA. There are 15 residues in the CDR3. V lost 3 bases and J lost 1, with 10 bases in between. The CDR3 DNA reads as TGCAGCGTTGATGTTGGGACATCTGGGGCCAACGTCCTGACTTTC. Protein: CSVDVGTSGANVLTF.

The genes are TRBV5-4 and TRBJ2-2; D may be TRBD1 (6 bases). The CDR3 runs to 14 residues. Looked up from germline, CDR1 is SGHNT and CDR2 is YYREEE (reference sequence). Trimming shortened V by 3 bases and J by 4 bases, and 10 bases separated the two germline ends. Written as DNA, the CDR3 is TGTGCCAGCAGCTCCCGACAGGCCACCGGGGAGCTGTTTTTT. Encoded protein: CASSSRQATGELFF.

The chain employs TRBV7-2 and TRBJ2-1, with 12 bases aligning to TRBD2. This CDR3 contains 15 residues. From germline, CDR1 is SGHTA and CDR2 FQGNSA. The V gene end was trimmed by 0 bases and the J gene end by 10 bases; junction bases not matched to a gene: 4. CDR3 residues: CASSLAGLAGGEQFF. The CDR3 region has the DNA TGTGCCAGCAGCTTAGCGGGACTAGCGGGCGGCGAGCAGTTCTTC.

The chain uses TRBV29-1 and TRBJ2-2; 14 bases fit TRBD2. The ends lost 7 bases at V and 6 bases at J; junction bases unmatched: 4. Germline loops: CDR1 SQVTM, CDR2 ANQGSEA. The CDR3 has 14 residues. DNA for the CDR3: TGCAGCGGTGGGACTAGCGGGAGCGCCGGGGAGCTGTTTTTT. Its protein product is CSGGTSGSAGELFF.

This chain links TRBV28 with TRBJ2-5; 11 nucleotides line up with TRBD2. The germline V gene encodes CDR1 MDHEN and CDR2 SYDVKM. CDR3 size: 15 residues. The J segment lost 2 bases and the V segment lost 4 bases, leaving 3 bases of the junction unmatched. CDR3 loop: CASSSRLAGQETQYF. The CDR3 nucleotides are TGTGCCAGCAGTTCCCGACTAGCGGGGCAAGAGACCCAGTACTTC.

V gene TRBV28 combines with J gene TRBJ2-7; TRBD1 agrees at 10 bases. The junction had 9 bases not matched to a gene; V was cut back by 7 bases and J by 6 bases. Per the germline V gene, CDR1 is MDHEN and CDR2 is SYDVKM. This CDR3 has 14 amino acids. CDR3 sequence reads: CASTEIRTGGEQYF. DNA for the CDR3: TGTGCCAGCACCGAGATTCGGACAGGGGGCGAGCAGTACTTC.

CDR3 in DNA: TGTGCCAGCAGCTCCCAGGGGGCCACCTACGAGCAGTACTTC. Encoded protein: CASSSQGATYEQYF. This rearrangement joins TRBV7-2 to TRBJ2-7; 8 nucleotides match TRBD1. The trim removed 4 bases at V and 2 bases at J, leaving 4 bases unmatched. This CDR3 is 14 amino acids long. Germline values: CDR1 SGHTA, CDR2 FQGNSA.

This rearrangement joins TRBV7-9 to TRBJ2-7; tentative D call: TRBD1 (5 bases). CDR3 length: 14 residues. The V end was cut by 1 base, the J end by 3 bases, with 10 bases between. Germline V lookup: CDR1 SEHNR, CDR2 FQNEAQ (reference sequence). CDR3 residues: CASSLEGFHYEQYF. The CDR3 nucleotides are TGTGCCAGCAGCTTAGAGGGGTTCCACTACGAGCAGTACTTC.

The chain has TRBV7-9 and TRBJ1-2; D is perhaps TRBD1 (5 bases). V was shortened by 4 bases and J by 8 bases, with 17 bases between the two germline ends. The length of the CDR3 is 14 residues. CDR1 and CDR2 (germline): SEHNR, FQNEAQ (reference sequence). The CDR3 spells CASSSEQAGRGYTF. In DNA form, the CDR3 reads TGTGCCAGCAGCTCCGAACAGGCGGGGCGAGGCTACACCTTC. Together with reference TRBV7-9 and TRBJ1-2, the CDR3 gives the full variable domain: DTGVSQNPRHKITKRGQNVTFRCDPISEHNRLYWYRQTLGQGPEFLTYFQNEAQLEKSRLLSDRFSAERPKGSFSTLEIQRTEQGDSAMYLCASSSEQAGRGYTFGSGTRLTVV.

This chain links TRBV6-6 with TRBJ1-4, with TRBD1 matching 7 bases. The germline V gene has CDR1 MNHNY and CDR2 SVGAGI (reference sequence). The V segment lost 6 bases and the J segment 4 bases; nucleotides outside the gene matches: 5. This CDR3 contains 14 residues. The CDR3 reads CASRTGSYNEKLFF. DNA for the CDR3: TGTGCCAGCAGGACAGGGTCCTATAATGAAAAACTGTTTTTT.